This TCR beta chain was sequenced for a study of regulatory T cells in long-lasting Graves disease (dated by TCRdb to the early 2020s). Background for the entire study: Antithyroid drugs had been taken for less than 3 months by newly diagnosed Graves' disease patients. This study used TCR sequencing and RNA sequencing of peripheral blood to compare persistent Graves' disease patients against newly diagnosed Graves' disease patients. The study was conducted in China and was registered as a clinical trial. A total of around 35 samples underwent TCR sequencing: some 13 from persistent and about 20 from newly diagnosed Graves' disease patients. What the research found in general, with its limitations: The small sample size was acknowledged by the authors as a limitation that may reduce accuracy. Patients with persistent disease shared more public clonotypes (about 3,000) than newly diagnosed patients did (about 970). Compared with newly diagnosed patients, persistent Graves' disease patients had lower TCR Shannon entropy and fewer highly expanded clones, which suggests clonal expansion. Only peripheral blood was studied, because thyroid tissue, the primary lesion, was inaccessible. Sequencing and analysis were limited to the TCR beta chain.

The sample's time point, from its label and the paper: newly diagnosed GD, antithyroid drugs for less than 3 months. For both TCR sequencing and RNA sequencing, RNA was extracted from PBMCs in TRIzol. The diagnosis of Graves' disease was made according to American Thyroid Association guidelines. Recruitment of patients was carried out at an endocrinology department in Xi'an, China. Each patient gave about 8.1 milliliters of peripheral blood, collected in an EDTA anticoagulant tube. Ficoll Paque Plus density gradient separation was used to isolate PBMCs, and no further T cell sorting was done. An Agilent 2100 Bioanalyzer and agarose gel were used to check RNA quality, and a NanoDrop 2000 was used to measure RNA concentration. This clonotype was recorded many times. Its antigen remains unidentified. No base qualities exist here, and no much larger clone lies one base off it. Receptors were amplified or captured by multiplex PCR. The data were produced on an Illumina HiSeq 4000. CDR3 regions were amplified by Arm-PCR with iRepertoire HTBI primers to construct TCR beta libraries. Gel purification was performed on PCR products prior to sequencing. The authors processed their data as follows. A total of some 60 TRBV and 14 TRBJ segments were identified across samples and were used for gene usage analysis of CDR3 amino acid clonotypes. COPE and FqMerger were used to merge the filtered high-quality paired reads into contigs. BLAST was used to align contigs to IMGT TRBV, TRBD and TRBJ reference genes, and CDR3 was defined according to IMGT. Any clonotype with a frequency above 0.1% was counted as a highly expanded clone. Shannon entropy served as the measure of repertoire diversity, while the Gini coefficient captured V-J evenness. A clonotype found in more than one individual was treated as public. In TCRdb, the public reads were trimmed at Q25 with fastp and aligned with MiXCR, with productive beta chains retained. Every distinct CDR3 protein forms one entry, paired with its most common genes and DNA. The V and J calls reflect TCRdb's pipeline rather than the authors' work. For this sample there are roughly 380,000 distinct CDR3 sequences; roughly a sixth appear just once. The ten most abundant clones make up 20% to 25% of the sample.

This clonotype was sampled from a female donor with Graves disease. Here the sequenced sample was peripheral blood mononuclear cells (PBMCs), taken at new diagnosis, from a patient treated with antithyroid drugs.

The DNA sequence reads TGTGCCAGCAGCATAAACAGGGGGACTGAAGCTTTCTTT. It codes for CASSINRGTEAFF. The rearranged segments are TRBV7-2 and TRBJ1-1, and TRBD1 matches 8 of the central bases. The CDR3, cysteine through phenylalanine, is 13 amino acids long. Left in the record is the CDR3 DNA by itself, 39 bases read in frame from the first base. From a lookup of the germline V gene, CDR1 and CDR2 are SGHTA and FQGNSA. From V the trimming removes 5 bases and from J it removes 5 bases, while the gene matches leave 4 bases of the junction unaccounted for.